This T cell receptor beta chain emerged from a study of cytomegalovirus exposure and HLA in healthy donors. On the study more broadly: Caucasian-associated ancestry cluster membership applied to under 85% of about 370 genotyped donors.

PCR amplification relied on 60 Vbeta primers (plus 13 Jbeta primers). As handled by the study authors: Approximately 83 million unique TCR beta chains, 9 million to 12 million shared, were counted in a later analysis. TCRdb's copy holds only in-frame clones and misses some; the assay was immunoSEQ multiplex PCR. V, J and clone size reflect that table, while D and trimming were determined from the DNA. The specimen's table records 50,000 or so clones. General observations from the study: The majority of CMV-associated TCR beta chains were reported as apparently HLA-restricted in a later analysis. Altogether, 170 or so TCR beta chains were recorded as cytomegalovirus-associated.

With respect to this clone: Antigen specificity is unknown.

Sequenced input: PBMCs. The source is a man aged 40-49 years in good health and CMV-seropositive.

The CDR3 here is CASSQELTRDTQYF. In nucleotides, the CDR3 is TGTGCCAGCAGCCAAGAGCTGACACGGGATACGCAGTATTTT. This rearrangement joins TRBV4-2 to TRBJ2-3, with D unresolved. Germline V CDR1 and CDR2: LGHNA, YNFKEQ. The CDR3 has 14 amino acids. V lost 0 bases and J lost 6, with 10 bases in between.